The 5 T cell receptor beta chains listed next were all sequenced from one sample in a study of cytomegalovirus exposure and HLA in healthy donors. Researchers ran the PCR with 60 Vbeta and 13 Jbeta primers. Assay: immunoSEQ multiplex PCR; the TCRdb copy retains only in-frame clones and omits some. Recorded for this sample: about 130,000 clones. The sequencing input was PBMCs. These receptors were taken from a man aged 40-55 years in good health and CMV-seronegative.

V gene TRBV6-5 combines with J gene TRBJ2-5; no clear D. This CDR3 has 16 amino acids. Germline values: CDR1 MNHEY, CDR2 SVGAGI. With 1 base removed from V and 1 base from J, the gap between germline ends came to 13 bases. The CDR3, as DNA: TGTGCCAGCAGTTACTTGTTTGGGCAGAGCCAAGAGACCCAGTACTTC. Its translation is CASSYLFGQSQETQYF.

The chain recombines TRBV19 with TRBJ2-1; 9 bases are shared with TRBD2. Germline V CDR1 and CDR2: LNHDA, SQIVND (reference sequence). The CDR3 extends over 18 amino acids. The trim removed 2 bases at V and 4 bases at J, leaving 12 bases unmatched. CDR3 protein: CASSIRRSLREGYNEQFF. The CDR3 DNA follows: TGTGCCAGTAGTATACGGAGATCTCTGCGGGAGGGATACAATGAGCAGTTCTTC. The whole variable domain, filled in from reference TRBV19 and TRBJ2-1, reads DGGITQSPKYLFRKEGQNVTLSCEQNLNHDAMYWYRQDPGQGLRLIYYSQIVNDFQKGDIAEGYSVSREKKESFPLTVTSAQKNPTAFYLCASSIRRSLREGYNEQFFGPGTRLTVL.

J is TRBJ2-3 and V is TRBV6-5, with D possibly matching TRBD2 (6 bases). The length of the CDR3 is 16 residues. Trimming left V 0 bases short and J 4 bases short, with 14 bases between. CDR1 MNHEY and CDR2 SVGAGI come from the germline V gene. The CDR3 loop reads CASSYSTGATADTQYF. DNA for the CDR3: TGTGCCAGCAGTTACTCGACGGGAGCTACCGCAGATACGCAGTATTTT.

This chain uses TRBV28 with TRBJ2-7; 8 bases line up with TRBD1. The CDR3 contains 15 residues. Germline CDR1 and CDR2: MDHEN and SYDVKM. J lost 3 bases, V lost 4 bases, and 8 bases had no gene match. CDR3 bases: TGTGCCAGCAGTTCCGCCGGGACAGGCGACTACGAGCAGTACTTC. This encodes CASSSAGTGDYEQYF.

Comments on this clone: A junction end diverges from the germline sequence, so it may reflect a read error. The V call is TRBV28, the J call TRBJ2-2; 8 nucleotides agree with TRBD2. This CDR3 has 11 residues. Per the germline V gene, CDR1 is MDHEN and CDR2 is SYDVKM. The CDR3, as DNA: TGTGCCAGCAGTTCCCGGGGGGGGCTGTTTTTT. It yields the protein CASSSRGGLFF.